One and the same sample provided the 23 T cell receptor beta chains below, sequenced in a study of T cell repertoires in cytomegalovirus infection. No cognate antigen is known for these TCRs. Each CDR3 protein gets one entry after TCRdb re-called the reads with MiXCR. The repertoire includes about half a million distinct CDR3 sequences, around a third of them detected once, and 17% sits in the top ten. The sequenced sample was cultured PBMCs, obtained from culture after CMV antigen stimulation. These receptors originate from a human donor in good health (CMV status not recorded). Some clones in this sample may be carry-over from other donors' samples.

This clonotype has a handful of counts. The chain carries TRBV7-8 and TRBJ2-1, with 8 bases matching TRBD2. From germline, CDR1 is SGHVS and CDR2 FQNEAQ. V was pared by 4 bases and J by 5 bases, with 4 bases of the junction left unmatched. The CDR3 totals 14 residues. Here the CDR3 reads CASSWSGRDNEQFF. The CDR3 coding sequence is TGTGCCAGCAGCTGGAGCGGGAGAGACAATGAGCAGTTCTTC.

The CDR3 coding sequence is TGTGCCATCAGACGGGAGGCTGACAATGAGCAGTTCTTC. It yields the protein CAIRREADNEQFF. The V and J genes are TRBV10-3 and TRBJ2-1; 7 nucleotides line up with TRBD2. The V segment lost 6 bases and the J segment 5 bases; nucleotides outside the gene matches: 4. This CDR3 has 13 amino acids. Per germline, CDR1 ENHRY and CDR2 SYGVKD.

V usage is TRBV11-2 and J usage is TRBJ2-3; TRBD2 aligns across 7 bases. V gave up 4 bases and J gave up 2 bases; unmatched junction bases: 3. This CDR3 is 14 amino acids long. Per the germline V gene, CDR1 is SGHAT and CDR2 is FQNNGV. CDR3 coding DNA: TGTGCCAGCAGCTACGGGAGGAACACAGATACGCAGTATTTT. Translation: CASSYGRNTDTQYF.

Ten or more counts support this clonotype. This rearrangement joins TRBV7-2 to TRBJ2-1; 7 bases agree with TRBD2. The junction had 10 bases not matched to a gene; V was cut back by 5 bases and J by 3 bases. The germline CDR1 and CDR2 sequences are SGHTA and FQGNSA. The CDR3 has 16 residues. CDR3: CASSPKIPSGYNEQFF. The CDR3 DNA sequence: TGTGCCAGCAGCCCGAAAATCCCTAGCGGCTACAATGAGCAGTTCTTC. Filled out from reference TRBV7-2 and TRBJ2-1, the complete variable domain reads GAGVSQSPSNKVTEKGKDVELRCDPISGHTALYWYRQSLGQGLEFLIYFQGNSAPDKSGLPSDRFSAERTGGSVSTLTIQRTQQEDSAVYLCASSPKIPSGYNEQFFGPGTRLTVL.

This clonotype is a singleton in its sample. The gene calls are TRBV29-1 and TRBJ2-1; 10 nucleotides agree with TRBD1. CDR3 size: 14 residues. Germline V CDR1 and CDR2: SQVTM, ANQGSEA. J gave up 6 bases and V 4 bases, and 6 bases lay outside the gene matches. DNA for the CDR3: TGCAGCGTTGTGGGGACAGGGGTCGGCAATGAGCAGTTCTTC. Its translation is CSVVGTGVGNEQFF.

The DNA of the CDR3 is TGTGCCAGCAGCTTAGGGCTGATAGATACGCAGTATTTT. Translating it yields CASSLGLIDTQYF. The chain has TRBV11-2 and TRBJ2-3; no clear D. Germline V gives CDR1 SGHAT, CDR2 FQNNGV. The CDR3 extends over 13 amino acids. Trimming pared 1 base from V and 5 bases from J, leaving 7 bases between.

The rearrangement uses TRBV11-2 and TRBJ2-5; D remains ambiguous. Germline V gene sequence: CDR1 SGHAT, CDR2 FQNNGV. Deletions cut 4 bases from V and 4 bases from J, with 19 bases between. The CDR3 consists of 16 residues. The CDR3 here is CASSYLRQMSLETQYF. CDR3 sequence (DNA): TGTGCCAGCAGCTATCTCCGACAAATGAGTCTAGAGACCCAGTACTTC.

The CDR3 is CASSPQDRALSGNTIYF. For the CDR3, the DNA is TGTGCCAGCAGTCCTCAGGACAGGGCGCTCTCTGGAAACACCATATATTTT. The chain carries TRBV6-9 and TRBJ1-3; TRBD1 agrees at 8 bases. Germline V gene sequence: CDR1 MNHGY, CDR2 SVAAGI. Trimming removed 5 bases from V and 0 bases from J; junction bases left unmatched: 9. The CDR3 covers 17 residues.

The chain couples TRBV7-2 to TRBJ2-3, with a tentative D call TRBD2 (6 bases). Germline V lookup: CDR1 SGHTA, CDR2 FQGNSA. Between the trimmed V and J ends, which lost 1 base and 14 bases, there was a span of 22 bases. This CDR3 has 15 amino acids. The CDR3, as DNA: TGTGCCAGCAGCTTAGTCGGACTACTCCCCTCTGGCGGGTATTTT. Residues: CASSLVGLLPSGGYF.

This clonotype was seen many times. The chain carries TRBV7-2 and TRBJ1-6, with D perhaps matching TRBD1 (6 bases). Looked up from germline, CDR1 is SGHTA and CDR2 is FQGNSA. The V end lost 5 bases, the J end lost 0 bases, and 20 bases lay between the germline ends. This CDR3 has 19 amino acids. The CDR3 DNA follows: TGTGCCAGCAGCACTCCCAGGGGTCTTGCTGGCTCCTATAATTCACCCCTCCACTTT. As protein: CASSTPRGLAGSYNSPLHF.

This clonotype was found a few times. The rearrangement links TRBV27 to TRBJ1-5; 10 nucleotides match TRBD1. The CDR3 spans 14 residues. Germline CDR1 reads MNHEY; CDR2 reads SMNVEV (reference sequence). The ends lost 6 bases at V and 7 bases at J; junction bases unmatched: 6. The CDR3 protein is CASRGTGEWQPQHF. The CDR3 DNA reads as TGTGCCAGCAGGGGGACAGGGGAATGGCAGCCCCAGCATTTT.

This clonotype showed up just a few times. The chain joins TRBV11-1 to TRBJ1-1; D is possibly TRBD1 (6 bases). The CDR3 runs to 12 residues. Trimming removed 3 bases at V and 11 bases at J, with 13 bases between. CDR1 SGHAT and CDR2 FQDESV come from the germline V gene (reference sequence). CDR3 DNA sequence: TGTGCCAGCAGCTTGTCACAGGGTTCCGCTTTCTTT. This codes for CASSLSQGSAFF.

This clonotype was seen only a few times. The chain couples TRBV9 to TRBJ2-3, with 11 bases lining up with TRBD2. CDR1 SGDLS and CDR2 YYNGEE come from the germline V gene. The CDR3 has 16 amino acids. J gave up 4 bases and V 1 base, and 5 bases lay outside the gene matches. CDR3: CASSVFSGRGSDTQYF. The DNA of the CDR3 is TGTGCCAGCAGCGTATTTAGCGGGAGGGGGTCAGATACGCAGTATTTT.

The chain employs TRBV19 and TRBJ1-5, with D possibly being TRBD1 (6 bases). Looked up from germline, CDR1 is LNHDA and CDR2 is SQIVND (reference sequence). This CDR3 spans 14 amino acids. V lost 7 bases and J lost 7, with 17 bases in between. The CDR3 spells CASTMTGLGQPQHF. CDR3 DNA: TGTGCCAGTACCATGACAGGATTGGGACAGCCCCAGCATTTT.

V and J are TRBV2 and TRBJ2-7; D is unclear. Germline V CDR1 and CDR2: SNHLY, FYNNEI. Deletions cut 6 bases from V and 0 bases from J, with 12 bases between. The CDR3 runs 14 residues. As DNA, the CDR3 is TGTGCCAGCAGGCGAGACAAGCCCTCCTACGAGCAGTACTTC. Its protein product is CASRRDKPSYEQYF.

This clonotype was seen only a few times. The chain joins TRBV7-2 to TRBJ2-1; the D gene could be TRBD1 or TRBD2 (5 bases each). V was pared by 1 base and J by 3 bases, with 10 bases between. The CDR3 loop spans 15 amino acids. Looked up from germline, CDR1 is SGHTA and CDR2 is FQGNSA. This CDR3 reads CASSLVRDDYNEQFF. The CDR3 DNA is TGTGCCAGCAGCTTAGTGAGGGACGACTACAATGAGCAGTTCTTC.

This clonotype showed up just a few times. This chain connects TRBV19 to TRBJ1-2; D might be TRBD1 (6 bases). CDR1 is LNHDA and CDR2 is SQIVND in the germline V gene (reference sequence). The CDR3 sequence is 13 residues long. V was pared by 7 bases and J by 8 bases, with 17 bases between. CDR3 bases: TGTGCCAGTAACTTTGGCCGGGGGCAAGGCTACACCTTC. Translated: CASNFGRGQGYTF.

The chain couples TRBV28 to TRBJ2-7, with D perhaps TRBD1 or TRBD2 (5 bases each). The CDR3 covers 15 residues. From germline, CDR1 is MDHEN and CDR2 SYDVKM. The V and J ends lost 6 bases and 0 bases respectively, with 15 bases between them. The chain's CDR3 is CASSHRGGGSYEQYF. CDR3 coding DNA: TGTGCCAGCAGCCACCGTGGGGGTGGCTCCTACGAGCAGTACTTC.

This clonotype was counted between two and nine times. This chain joins TRBV20-1 and TRBJ2-1; 8 bases fit TRBD2. The germline V gene encodes CDR1 DFQATT and CDR2 SNEGSKA (reference sequence). Trimming at V came to 2 bases and at J to 5 bases, leaving 5 bases not matched to a gene. The CDR3 is 14 residues long. This CDR3 is CSARPSGRHNEQFF. CDR3 sequence (DNA): TGCAGTGCTAGACCTAGCGGGCGGCACAATGAGCAGTTCTTC.

CDR3 loop: CASSSEGSGSHEQYV. DNA of the CDR3: TGTGCCAGCAGTTCGGAGGGTAGCGGGAGCCACGAGCAGTACGTC. This chain joins TRBV28 and TRBJ2-7, with 9 bases lining up with TRBD2. This CDR3 is 15 amino acids long. Per germline, CDR1 MDHEN and CDR2 SYDVKM. The V and J ends lost 4 bases and 5 bases, in that order; junction bases with no gene match: 9.

V is TRBV11-2 and J is TRBJ2-5; the match to TRBD1 covers 8 bases. With 5 bases clipped from V and 4 bases from J, the junction kept 9 bases outside the gene matches. The CDR3 is 15 residues long. Per the germline V gene, CDR1 is SGHAT and CDR2 is FQNNGV. The CDR3 sequence is CASSRGQAEAETQYF. CDR3 nucleotide sequence: TGTGCCAGCAGCCGGGGACAGGCGGAGGCAGAGACCCAGTACTTC.

In its sample, this clonotype was seen a few times. V gene TRBV7-9 combines with J gene TRBJ2-5; 14 bases are shared with TRBD2. The CDR3 loop spans 19 amino acids. J was trimmed by 4 bases and V by 1 base; bases with no gene match: 11. The germline gives CDR1 SEHNR, CDR2 FQNEAQ (reference sequence). The chain's CDR3 is CASSLGAAGGLAGGETQYF. The CDR3 nucleotides are TGTGCCAGCAGCTTAGGCGCTGCCGGAGGACTAGCGGGAGGAGAGACCCAGTACTTC.

This sequence joins TRBV24-1 and TRBJ2-3; TRBD2 matches at 7 bases. Germline lookup yields CDR1 KGHDR and CDR2 SFDVKD. The CDR3 has 15 amino acids. The J segment lost 0 bases and the V segment lost 4 bases, leaving 3 bases of the junction unmatched. CDR3 bases: TGTGCCACCAGTGAGTCCGGGAGGAGCACAGATACGCAGTATTTT. Residues: CATSESGRSTDTQYF.